The present entry profiles one T cell receptor beta chain with its context. Antigen unknown. The method was immunoSEQ multiplex PCR; TCRdb's version includes in-frame clones alone and lacks a portion of them. The sample contains about 86,000 clones, approximately 88% of which appear only once. The data were taken from a study of OX40 agonist ivuxolimab in advanced cancers. Study overall: As their treatment, patients were administered ivuxolimab, an agonistic anti-OX40 (CD134) antibody. Intravenous ivuxolimab at 0.01 to 10 mg/kg was given to patients every 2 weeks. Earlier treatment with anti-PD-1, anti-PD-L1 or anti-CTLA-4 was permitted, and roughly 40% had received some. Study conclusions and caveats: Some patients who did not respond also had low normalized T-cell clonal expansion.

This CDR3 contains 22 residues. Germline V lookup: CDR1 LNHDA, CDR2 SQIVND (reference sequence). V trimming: 3 bases; J trimming: 5 bases; junction bases outside the gene matches: 25. The receptor was isolated from an adult with an advanced solid tumor such as melanoma, head and neck, liver or kidney cancer. The source was CD4+ or CD8+ T cells sorted from blood, collected in a trial of the OX40 agonist ivuxolimab. This chain links TRBV19 with TRBJ2-5; 12 bases align to TRBD2. CDR3 region: CASSISASGRAGLSLVQETQYF. The DNA of the CDR3 is TGTGCCAGTAGTATCTCGGCTAGCGGGAGGGCCGGTCTCTCTCTAGTCCAGGAGACCCAGTACTTC.